This T cell receptor beta chain was identified during a study of blood T cell repertoires in COVID-19. Study-level information: The United States, Italy and Spain were the sources of the acute and convalescent COVID-19 samples. Sources were T cells, B-cell-depleted T cells, or PBMCs; the material itself was cDNA or gDNA.

As handled by the study authors: Estimation of nucleated cell counts relied on the amplification of reference gene primers. Measured with immunoSEQ multiplex PCR; TCRdb has only the in-frame clones, and not every one. The V and J calls and clone size come from that table; D and trimming were worked out from the DNA. The sample has 150,000 to 200,000 clones; about 87% are singletons. Germline-derived CDR1 and CDR2 are SGHAT and FQNNGV. Trimming removed 3 bases from V and 11 bases from J; junction bases left unmatched: 11. The CDR3 totals 16 residues. The chain recombines TRBV11-2 with TRBJ1-6; 9 bases match TRBD1. Specimen: peripheral blood. The TCR was taken from a man aged 18 to 35 with active or convalescent COVID-19. CDR3 DNA sequence: TGTGCCAGCAGCTTCCAACCGGGGGACAGGGTACCACCCCTCCACTTT. Translating it yields CASSFQPGDRVPPLHF.